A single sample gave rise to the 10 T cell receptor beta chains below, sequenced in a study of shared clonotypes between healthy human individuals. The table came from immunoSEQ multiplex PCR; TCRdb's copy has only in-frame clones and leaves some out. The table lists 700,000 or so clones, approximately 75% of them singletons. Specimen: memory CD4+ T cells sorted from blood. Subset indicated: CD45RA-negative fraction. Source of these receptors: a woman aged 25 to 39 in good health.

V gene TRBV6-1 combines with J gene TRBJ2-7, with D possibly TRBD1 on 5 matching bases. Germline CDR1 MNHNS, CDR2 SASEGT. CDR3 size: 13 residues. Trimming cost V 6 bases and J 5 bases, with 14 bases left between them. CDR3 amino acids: CASRIRGGDEQYF. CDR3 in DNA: TGTGCCAGCAGGATTAGGGGTGGGGACGAGCAGTACTTC.

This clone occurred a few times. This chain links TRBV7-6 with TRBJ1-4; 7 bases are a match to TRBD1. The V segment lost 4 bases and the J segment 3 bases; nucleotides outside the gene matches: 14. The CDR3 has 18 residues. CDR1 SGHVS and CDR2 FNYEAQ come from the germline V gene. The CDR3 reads CASSSGTEPSSANEKLFF. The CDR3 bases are TGTGCCAGCAGCTCCGGGACAGAACCCTCTAGCGCTAATGAAAAACTGTTTTTT.

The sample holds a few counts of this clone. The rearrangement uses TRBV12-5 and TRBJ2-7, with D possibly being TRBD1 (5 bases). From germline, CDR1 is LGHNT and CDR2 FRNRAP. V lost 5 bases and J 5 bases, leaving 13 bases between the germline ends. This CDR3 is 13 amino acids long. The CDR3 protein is CASGGQGYHEQYF. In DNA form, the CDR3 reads TGTGCTAGTGGTGGTCAGGGTTACCACGAGCAGTACTTC.

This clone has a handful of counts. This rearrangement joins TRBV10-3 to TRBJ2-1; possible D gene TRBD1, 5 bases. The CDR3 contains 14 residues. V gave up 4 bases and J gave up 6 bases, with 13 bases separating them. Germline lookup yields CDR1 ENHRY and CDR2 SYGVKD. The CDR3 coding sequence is TGTGCCATCAGTGGTCCCAGGGAAGGCAATGAGCAGTTCTTC. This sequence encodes CAISGPREGNEQFF.

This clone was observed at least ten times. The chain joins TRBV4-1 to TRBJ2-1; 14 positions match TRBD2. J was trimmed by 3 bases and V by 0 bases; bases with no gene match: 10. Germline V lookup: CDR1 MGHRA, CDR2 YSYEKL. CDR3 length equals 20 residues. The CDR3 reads CASSQESAGTSGSRYNEQFF. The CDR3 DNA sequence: TGCGCCAGCAGCCAAGAATCTGCCGGGACTAGCGGGAGTCGCTACAATGAGCAGTTCTTC.

CDR3 bases: TGTGCCACCGGTGGGGGGAGTTACGAGCAGTACTTC. It yields the protein CATGGGSYEQYF. The chain uses TRBV28 and TRBJ2-7; possibly TRBD2 for D (6 bases). Germline CDR1 and CDR2: MDHEN and SYDVKM. The CDR3 runs to 12 residues. With 10 bases removed from V and 4 bases from J, the gap between germline ends came to 14 bases. Full variable domain (outside the CDR3, taken from reference TRBV28 and TRBJ2-7): DVKVTQSSRYLVKRTGEKVFLECVQDMDHENMFWYRQDPGLGLRLIYFSYDVKMKEKGDIPEGYSVSREKKERFSLILESASTNQTSMYLCATGGGSYEQYFGPGTRLTVT.

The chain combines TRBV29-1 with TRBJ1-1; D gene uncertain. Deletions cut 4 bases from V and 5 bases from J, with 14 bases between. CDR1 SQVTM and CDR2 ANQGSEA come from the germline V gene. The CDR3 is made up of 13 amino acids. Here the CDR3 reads CSVVAGGRTEAFF. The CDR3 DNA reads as TGCAGCGTTGTGGCAGGAGGTAGGACTGAAGCTTTCTTT.

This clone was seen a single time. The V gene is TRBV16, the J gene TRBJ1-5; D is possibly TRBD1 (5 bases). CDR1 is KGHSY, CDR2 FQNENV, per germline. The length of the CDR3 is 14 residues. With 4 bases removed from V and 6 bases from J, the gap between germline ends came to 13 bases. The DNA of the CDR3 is TGTGCCAGCAGCCGGGACTTAAAGGGTCAGCCCCAGCATTTT. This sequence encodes CASSRDLKGQPQHF.

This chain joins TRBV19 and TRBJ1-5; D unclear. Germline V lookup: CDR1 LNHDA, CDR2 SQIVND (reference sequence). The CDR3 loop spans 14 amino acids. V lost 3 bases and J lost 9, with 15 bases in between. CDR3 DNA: TGTGCCAGTAGTATTCAACCCGATTCGTGGCCCCAGCATTTT. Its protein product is CASSIQPDSWPQHF.

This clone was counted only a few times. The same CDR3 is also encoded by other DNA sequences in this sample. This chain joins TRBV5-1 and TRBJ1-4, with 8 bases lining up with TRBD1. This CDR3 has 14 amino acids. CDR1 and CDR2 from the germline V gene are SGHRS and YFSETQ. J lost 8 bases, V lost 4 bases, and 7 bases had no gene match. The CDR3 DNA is TGCGCCAGCAGCCCCGGACAGGGAAGGGAAAAACTGTTTTTT. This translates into CASSPGQGREKLFF.